This T cell receptor beta chain was captured by sequencing in a study of PD-L1 blockade in urothelial cancer. Repertoires were generated with immunoSEQ multiplex PCR, while TCRdb's copy carries only in-frame clones and drops some. Altogether about 48,000 clones are present, around 88% being singletons, with the ten largest covering about 10%. V lost 1 base, J lost 6 bases, and 5 bases stayed unmatched. The CDR3 length is 16 residues. CDR1 and CDR2 from the germline V gene are SEHNR and FQNEAQ (reference sequence). A few counts support this clone. Described time point: peripheral blood 6 weeks after treatment start.

The gene calls are TRBV7-9 and TRBJ2-2; the match to TRBD2 covers 10 bases. The sample was PBMCs, taken around atezolizumab (anti-PD-L1) treatment. The receptor comes from a man aged 60 to 75 with urothelial cancer. The CDR3 DNA reads as TGTGCCAGCAGCTTAGGCCTAGCGGGGGCACCCGGGGAGCTGTTTTTT. Protein: CASSLGLAGAPGELFF.